This TCR beta chain is from a study of T cells in Graves' hyperthyroidism and ophthalmopathy. General study points: Most expanded thyroid clonotypes above 0.001 recurred in blood. Classification by a 13 V-J model distinguished ophthalmopathy from stable hyperthyroidism.

Template material for amplifying TCR beta CDR3 regions consisted of RNA transcripts. TCR CDR3 regions were first amplified by RT-PCR with HTBI primers. TCRdb re-called the multiplex PCR reads with MiXCR, one entry per CDR3 protein. The table has hundreds of thousands of distinct CDR3 sequences, around 14% seen once. This clonotype was seen at least ten times. Antigen unknown. Each diagnosis was grounded in clinical symptoms, serum thyroxine and TRAb, thyroid ultrasound, and orbital computed tomography. Sequenced material: blood. The source of this sequence is a young woman with Graves' hyperthyroidism.

The CDR3 nucleotides are TGCGCCAGCAGCTGGACTAGCGGGACCGATACGCAGTATTTT. Translated: CASSWTSGTDTQYF. V and J are TRBV5-1 and TRBJ2-3, with 12 bases aligning to TRBD2. The germline gives CDR1 SGHRS, CDR2 YFSETQ. CDR3 size: 14 residues. The V and J ends lost 3 bases and 6 bases, in that order; junction bases with no gene match: 2.